The T cell receptor beta chain under discussion was sequenced for a study of post-analysis software for immune sequencing data. Study outcomes and limitations: Controls showed lower frequencies than patients for five TRBV segments, and TRBV5-6, TRBV5-1 and TRBV20-1 were among these.

To note about this clonotype: Its antigen remains unidentified.

This CDR3 is built from 15 residues. V lost 1 base to trimming and J lost 5 bases; unmatched junction nucleotides: 4. Libraries were made from TCR beta cDNA, and they carried unique molecular identifiers. Each CDR3 protein is one row after TCRdb ran MiXCR on the PCR reads. Of 650,000 to 850,000 distinct CDR3 sequences detected, 35% to 55% appear once; the ten largest clones hold 4.9%. The sample comprised blood. The chain recombines TRBV12-3 or TRBV12-4 with TRBJ2-1, with 8 bases lining up with TRBD2. The clonotype originates from a girl between 5 and 17 years old with multiple sclerosis. CDR3 DNA sequence: TGTGCCAGCAGTTTAGTTAGCGGGAACAACAATGAGCAGTTCTTC. This translates into CASSLVSGNNNEQFF.